This is a list of T cell receptor beta chains from one sample in a study of T cells after yellow fever vaccination. MiXCR, applied by TCRdb to the 5' RACE reads, yields one record per CDR3 protein. Here the sample spans more than 250,000 distinct CDR3 sequences, roughly 7% being singletons. This sample comprised PBMCs, obtained approximately 47 days after the first yellow fever vaccination. The receptor source for this set is a man aged 18-30 years who received the YFV17D yellow fever vaccine. The CDR3 runs from the conserved cysteine through the conserved F or W. D genes are given only for firm matches. A row's size may be missing; if present it is once, few, many or a size class.

CASSKEILQGRRDTQYF | TGTGCCAGCAGCAAAGAAATTCTCCAGGGGAGAAGAGATACGCAGTATTTT | - | TRBJ2-3 | many | TRBV21-1
CASSRKMNTEAFF | TGCGCCAGCAGTCGAAAGATGAACACTGAAGCTTTCTTT | - | TRBJ1-1 | - | TRBV5-1
CASSQEWAGANYGYTF | TGTGCCAGCAGCCAAGAATGGGCAGGGGCCAACTATGGCTACACCTTC | - | TRBJ1-2 | few | TRBV4-2
CSARPGGAGTEAFF | TGCAGTGCTAGGCCAGGGGGCGCAGGGACTGAAGCTTTCTTT | TRBD1 | TRBJ1-1 | - | TRBV20-1
CASRPGTGRILYGYTF | TGTGCCAGCAGACCTGGGACAGGCAGAATTCTCTATGGCTACACCTTC | TRBD1 | TRBJ1-2 | - | TRBV27
CASSRGDIRAGNTIYF | TGCGCCAGCAGCCGAGGCGACATTCGTGCTGGAAACACCATATATTTT | - | TRBJ1-3 | - | TRBV4-3
CSVATELTEAFF | TGCAGCGTTGCGACAGAGCTCACTGAAGCTTTCTTT | - | TRBJ1-1 | many | TRBV29-1
CASSQDLVVTEAFF | TGCGCCAGCAGCCAAGATTTGGTGGTCACTGAAGCTTTCTTT | - | TRBJ1-1 | - | TRBV4-3
CASSETGGFPPLHF | TGTGCCAGTAGCGAGACAGGGGGCTTCCCACCCCTCCACTTT | TRBD1 | TRBJ1-6 | - | TRBV19
CASSQDAPNTDTQYF | TGCGCCAGCAGCCAAGATGCCCCAAACACAGATACGCAGTATTTT | - | TRBJ2-3 | few | TRBV4-3